This is a list of T cell receptor beta chains from one sample in a study of patients and donors after allogeneic stem cell transplantation. TCRdb re-called the RT-PCR reads with MiXCR, one entry per CDR3 protein. The repertoire consists of approximately 200,000 distinct CDR3 sequences, with roughly 40% occurring once and the leading ten covering 33%. The sequenced sample was blood, either unsorted or a sorted T cell fraction (not recorded which). These TCRs come from a human donor who was either an allogeneic HSCT recipient or a stem cell or donor lymphocyte infusion donor (not recorded which). It is not recorded whose cells these are; they may come from a transplant donor. CDR3s include the opening cysteine and the closing phenylalanine or tryptophan. A D gene is named only where the DNA matches it firmly. Size is omitted from some rows. Given values are once, few, many or a class for expanded clones.

j_gene: TRBJ1-6
v_gene: TRBV7-8
abundance: .
d_gene: .
CDR3nt: TGTGCCAGCAGCTTAGTTCGGGGAACCTATAATTCACCCCTCCACTTT
CDR3aa: CASSLVRGTYNSPLHF

j_gene: TRBJ1-2
v_gene: TRBV10-3
abundance: .
d_gene: .
CDR3nt: TGTGCCATCAGTGTGACTCCCGCTAACTATGGCTACACCTTC
CDR3aa: CAISVTPANYGYTF

j_gene: TRBJ1-1
v_gene: TRBV3-1
abundance: few
d_gene: .
CDR3nt: TGTGCCAGCAGCCGGATGAGGAACACTGAAGCTTTCTTT
CDR3aa: CASSRMRNTEAFF

j_gene: TRBJ1-4
v_gene: TRBV11-2
abundance: few
d_gene: TRBD1
CDR3nt: TGTGCCAGCAGCGCCGGACAGGGGGCGGACGAAAAACTGTTTTTT
CDR3aa: CASSAGQGADEKLFF

j_gene: TRBJ2-1
v_gene: TRBV6-5
abundance: .
d_gene: .
CDR3nt: TGTGCCAGCAGTCCGGGACACACCTACAATGAGCAGTTCTTC
CDR3aa: CASSPGHTYNEQFF

j_gene: TRBJ2-1
v_gene: TRBV15
abundance: .
d_gene: TRBD2
CDR3nt: TGTGCCACCAGCAGAGATCCAGCGGGAGGGGGGAACAATGAGCAGTTCTTC
CDR3aa: CATSRDPAGGGNNEQFF

j_gene: TRBJ1-2
v_gene: TRBV20-1
abundance: few
d_gene: TRBD1
CDR3nt: TGCAGTGCTATCCCTTTAATCGACAGGGACTATGGCTACACCTTC
CDR3aa: CSAIPLIDRDYGYTF

j_gene: TRBJ1-1
v_gene: TRBV12-3/TRBV12-4
abundance: few
d_gene: .
CDR3nt: TGTGCCAGCACCTCACCCGAGGGAGTGAACACTGAAGCTTTCTTT
CDR3aa: CASTSPEGVNTEAFF

j_gene: TRBJ1-2
v_gene: TRBV7-9
abundance: .
d_gene: .
CDR3nt: TGTGCCAGCAGCCCCTCCTCGACAGGCGACTATGGCTACACCTTC
CDR3aa: CASSPSSTGDYGYTF

j_gene: TRBJ1-2
v_gene: TRBV28
abundance: .
d_gene: .
CDR3nt: TGTGCCAGCAGTTTCTTCCTCTCCGGCTACACCTTC
CDR3aa: CASSFFLSGYTF

j_gene: TRBJ1-2
v_gene: TRBV4-3
abundance: few
d_gene: .
CDR3nt: TGCGCCAGCAGCCAAGTTCGTCAGGCTAACTATGGCTACACCTTC
CDR3aa: CASSQVRQANYGYTF

j_gene: TRBJ1-2
v_gene: TRBV19
abundance: few
d_gene: TRBD1
CDR3nt: TGTGCCAGTAGTATTGCGAACAGGGGGAATGGCTACACCTTC
CDR3aa: CASSIANRGNGYTF

j_gene: TRBJ1-2
v_gene: TRBV7-2
abundance: few
d_gene: TRBD1
CDR3nt: TGTGCCAGCAGCTCTTCGGGACAGCCTAACTATGGCTACACCTTC
CDR3aa: CASSSSGQPNYGYTF

j_gene: TRBJ1-4
v_gene: TRBV4-2
abundance: .
d_gene: TRBD1
CDR3nt: TGTGCCAGCAGCCAAGATCCCGCGGGACAGCCTAATGAAAAACTGTTTTTT
CDR3aa: CASSQDPAGQPNEKLFF

j_gene: TRBJ1-2
v_gene: TRBV12-3/TRBV12-4
abundance: .
d_gene: TRBD1
CDR3nt: TGTGCCAGCAGTTCGGGGACAGGGCATGACTATGGCTACACCTTC
CDR3aa: CASSSGTGHDYGYTF

j_gene: TRBJ2-5
v_gene: TRBV28
abundance: few
d_gene: .
CDR3nt: TGTGCCAGCAGTTCCCGGGACTTACAAGAGACCCAGTACTTC
CDR3aa: CASSSRDLQETQYF

j_gene: TRBJ2-1
v_gene: TRBV19
abundance: few
d_gene: .
CDR3nt: TGTGCCAGTAGTATCCGGCAAACCTACAATGAGCAGTTCTTC
CDR3aa: CASSIRQTYNEQFF

j_gene: TRBJ1-5
v_gene: TRBV4-2
abundance: .
d_gene: .
CDR3nt: TGTGCCAGCAGCCAAGCGGCAGGGTATGAAGGTCAGCCCCAGCATTTT
CDR3aa: CASSQAAGYEGQPQHF

j_gene: TRBJ2-7
v_gene: TRBV4-1
abundance: .
d_gene: .
CDR3nt: TGCGCCAGCAGCTCAGTTAGCTCCTACGAGCAGTACTTC
CDR3aa: CASSSVSSYEQYF

j_gene: TRBJ2-2
v_gene: TRBV4-1
abundance: .
d_gene: .
CDR3nt: TGCGCCAGCAGCTCCCTAGCTCAAACGAGGACCGGGGAGCTGTTTTTT
CDR3aa: CASSSLAQTRTGELFF

j_gene: TRBJ2-7
v_gene: TRBV28
abundance: .
d_gene: .
CDR3nt: TGTGCCAGCAGTCCTCCAGACTTGGGGGAAGAGCAGTACTTC
CDR3aa: CASSPPDLGEEQYF

j_gene: TRBJ2-3
v_gene: TRBV29-1
abundance: .
d_gene: .
CDR3nt: TGCAGCAGTCCGGCGCCGAGCACAGATACGCAGTATTTT
CDR3aa: CSSPAPSTDTQYF

j_gene: TRBJ2-7
v_gene: TRBV6-6
abundance: .
d_gene: .
CDR3nt: TGTGCCATCCAGAGGGGGGGAGCGACCTACGAGCAGTACTTC
CDR3aa: CAIQRGGATYEQYF

j_gene: TRBJ1-1
v_gene: TRBV5-1
abundance: few
d_gene: TRBD1
CDR3nt: TGCGCCAGCAGCTACTCCGGACAGGTAACTGAAGCTTTCTTT
CDR3aa: CASSYSGQVTEAFF

j_gene: TRBJ1-2
v_gene: TRBV7-6
abundance: .
d_gene: TRBD1
CDR3nt: TGTGCCAGCAGCTTAGTTGGACAGGGCCGTGATGGCTACACCTTC
CDR3aa: CASSLVGQGRDGYTF

j_gene: TRBJ2-1
v_gene: TRBV3-1
abundance: .
d_gene: .
CDR3nt: TGTGCCAGCAGCCTCCTCCCCAGCATGGGCTACAATGAGCAGTTCTTC
CDR3aa: CASSLLPSMGYNEQFF

j_gene: TRBJ2-2
v_gene: TRBV28
abundance: .
d_gene: .
CDR3nt: TGTGCCAGCAGCTCGGCAGGGATGGACACCGGGGAGCTGTTTTTT
CDR3aa: CASSSAGMDTGELFF

j_gene: TRBJ2-1
v_gene: TRBV4-3
abundance: .
d_gene: .
CDR3nt: TGCGCCAGCAGCCAAGATTCCCCAGGGCCCATCTACAATGAGCAGTTCTTC
CDR3aa: CASSQDSPGPIYNEQFF

j_gene: TRBJ1-5
v_gene: TRBV4-3
abundance: few
d_gene: .
CDR3nt: TGCGCCAGCAGCCAAGATGGGAGGGCGCATCAGCCCCAGCATTTT
CDR3aa: CASSQDGRAHQPQHF

j_gene: TRBJ1-2
v_gene: TRBV29-1
abundance: .
d_gene: .
CDR3nt: TGCAGCGTTGTAGATTCCTCTAACTATGGCTACACCTTC
CDR3aa: CSVVDSSNYGYTF

j_gene: TRBJ1-2
v_gene: TRBV6-2/TRBV6-3
abundance: .
d_gene: .
CDR3nt: TGTGCCAGCACCAACAGGGTAGATGGCTATGGCTACACCTTC
CDR3aa: CASTNRVDGYGYTF

j_gene: TRBJ2-3
v_gene: TRBV20-1
abundance: .
d_gene: .
CDR3nt: TGCAGTGCTAGTGTAGAAACGCAGTATTTT
CDR3aa: CSASVETQYF

j_gene: TRBJ2-5
v_gene: TRBV6-5
abundance: .
d_gene: TRBD2
CDR3nt: TGTGCCAGCAGGGGTCGGACTAGCGGGAGGGCCAGTGAGACCCAGTACTTC
CDR3aa: CASRGRTSGRASETQYF

j_gene: TRBJ1-1
v_gene: TRBV7-2
abundance: .
d_gene: .
CDR3nt: TGTGCCAGCAGCTTATCCGGGAAGGAGGTCACTGAAGCTTTCTTT
CDR3aa: CASSLSGKEVTEAFF

j_gene: TRBJ2-1
v_gene: TRBV5-5
abundance: .
d_gene: .
CDR3nt: TGTGCCAGCAGCTTGGGGATTCCGGGAGCCTCGAATGAGCAGTTCTTC
CDR3aa: CASSLGIPGASNEQFF

j_gene: TRBJ2-1
v_gene: TRBV7-2
abundance: few
d_gene: TRBD1
CDR3nt: TGTGCCAGCAGCCGGGGGACAGGGGGCTACAATGAGCAGTTCTTC
CDR3aa: CASSRGTGGYNEQFF

j_gene: TRBJ1-5
v_gene: TRBV5-1
abundance: many
d_gene: .
CDR3nt: TGCGCCAGCAGCCTGGACGGAGATAGCAATCAGCCCCAGCATTTT
CDR3aa: CASSLDGDSNQPQHF

j_gene: TRBJ2-7
v_gene: TRBV5-1
abundance: few
d_gene: .
CDR3nt: TGCGCCAGCAGCTTGGAGACACCTGGGTACTACGAGCAGTACTTC
CDR3aa: CASSLETPGYYEQYF

j_gene: TRBJ2-5
v_gene: TRBV6-5
abundance: .
d_gene: .
CDR3nt: TGTGCCAGCAGTTACGGAATCTCCGGGGGCAGTCGGGAGACCCAGTACTTC
CDR3aa: CASSYGISGGSRETQYF

j_gene: TRBJ2-1
v_gene: TRBV4-1
abundance: few
d_gene: TRBD1
CDR3nt: TGCGCCAGCAGCCAACCACAGGGGGCCAACTACAATGAGCAGTTCTTC
CDR3aa: CASSQPQGANYNEQFF

j_gene: TRBJ2-2
v_gene: TRBV14
abundance: .
d_gene: TRBD1
CDR3nt: TGTGCCAGCAGCCTCCCCGGGGAGAGGGGGCCGAACACCGGGGAGCTGTTTTTT
CDR3aa: CASSLPGERGPNTGELFF

j_gene: TRBJ1-5
v_gene: TRBV4-1
abundance: .
d_gene: .
CDR3nt: TGCGCCAGCAGCCAAGATCACAGTTATAGCAATCAGCCCCAGCATTTT
CDR3aa: CASSQDHSYSNQPQHF

j_gene: TRBJ2-1
v_gene: TRBV4-3
abundance: .
d_gene: .
CDR3nt: TGCGCCAGCAGCCAAGATACGTCGGACCTCTTCGGTGAGCAGTTCTTC
CDR3aa: CASSQDTSDLFGEQFF

j_gene: TRBJ2-2
v_gene: TRBV5-1
abundance: .
d_gene: TRBD2
CDR3nt: TGCGCCAGCAGCCCGACCGGGACTAGCGGGAGTGTCGGGGAGCTGTTTTTT
CDR3aa: CASSPTGTSGSVGELFF

j_gene: TRBJ2-7
v_gene: TRBV9
abundance: .
d_gene: .
CDR3nt: TGTGCCAGCAGCGTAGTGGAGGCGGCCGAGCAGTACTTC
CDR3aa: CASSVVEAAEQYF

j_gene: TRBJ2-3
v_gene: TRBV12-3/TRBV12-4
abundance: .
d_gene: TRBD1
CDR3nt: TGTGCCAGCAGTCTCCCTCCCCGACAGGGACCAAGAGGGCCCGCCCATACGCAGTATTTT
CDR3aa: CASSLPPRQGPRGPAHTQYF

j_gene: TRBJ2-7
v_gene: TRBV6-5
abundance: .
d_gene: TRBD2
CDR3nt: TGTGCCAGCAGACCTGCGGGAGGGCCAACTCACGAGCAGTACTTC
CDR3aa: CASRPAGGPTHEQYF

j_gene: TRBJ2-7
v_gene: TRBV12-3/TRBV12-4
abundance: .
d_gene: TRBD2
CDR3nt: TGTGCCTGCCTATTAGCGGGAGACTACGAGCAGTACTTC
CDR3aa: CACLLAGDYEQYF

j_gene: TRBJ1-3
v_gene: TRBV6-1
abundance: .
d_gene: .
CDR3nt: TGTGCCAGCAGTTCTTCCTCTGGAAACACCATATATTTT
CDR3aa: CASSSSSGNTIYF

j_gene: TRBJ1-6
v_gene: TRBV27
abundance: .
d_gene: TRBD1
CDR3nt: TGTGCCAGCAGTTTATCCGCGGGACAGGGAGGATCACCCCTCCACTTT
CDR3aa: CASSLSAGQGGSPLHF

j_gene: TRBJ1-1
v_gene: TRBV19
abundance: many
d_gene: .
CDR3nt: TGTGCCAGTAGTCGGGATGTGGGGGCTGAAGCTTTCTTT
CDR3aa: CASSRDVGAEAFF

j_gene: TRBJ2-6
v_gene: TRBV6-6
abundance: .
d_gene: .
CDR3nt: TGTGCCAGCAGTTATTCCGGGACCCCGTCTGGGGCCAACGTCCTGACTTTC
CDR3aa: CASSYSGTPSGANVLTF

j_gene: TRBJ1-1
v_gene: TRBV6-5
abundance: few
d_gene: .
CDR3nt: TGTGCCAGCAGTTACGTGGGCAGGAACACTGAAGCTTTCTTT
CDR3aa: CASSYVGRNTEAFF

j_gene: TRBJ1-5
v_gene: TRBV3-1
abundance: .
d_gene: .
CDR3nt: TGTGCCAGCAGCCAAGGGACAGTGGACAATCAGCCCCAGCATTTT
CDR3aa: CASSQGTVDNQPQHF

j_gene: TRBJ1-2
v_gene: TRBV11-3
abundance: .
d_gene: TRBD1
CDR3nt: TGTGCCAGCGGACAGGGCGATGGCTACACCTTC
CDR3aa: CASGQGDGYTF

j_gene: TRBJ1-5
v_gene: TRBV28
abundance: .
d_gene: .
CDR3nt: TGTGCCAGCAGTTTATTTGGGGATAGCAATCAGCCCCAGCATTTT
CDR3aa: CASSLFGDSNQPQHF

j_gene: TRBJ1-5
v_gene: TRBV6-6
abundance: few
d_gene: .
CDR3nt: TGTGCCACCAGGGAGACTATGGGCAATCAGCCCCAGCATTTT
CDR3aa: CATRETMGNQPQHF

j_gene: TRBJ1-4
v_gene: TRBV7-2
abundance: .
d_gene: .
CDR3nt: TGTGCCAGCAGCTCTGGGGGGTCGTTGGATGAAAAACTGTTTTTT
CDR3aa: CASSSGGSLDEKLFF

j_gene: TRBJ1-2
v_gene: TRBV6-6
abundance: few
d_gene: .
CDR3nt: TGTGCCAGCACCTTCCGAGGGAATTTCTATGGCTACACCTTC
CDR3aa: CASTFRGNFYGYTF

j_gene: TRBJ1-1
v_gene: TRBV30
abundance: few
d_gene: .
CDR3nt: TGTGCCTGGAGTGTTCTCCGGCCAACTCGGGGGGACACTGAAGCTTTCTTT
CDR3aa: CAWSVLRPTRGDTEAFF